A single TCR beta chain is shown here with its context. The data derive from a study of blood T cell repertoires in COVID-19. At the level of the study: Nucleic acid was either cDNA or gDNA, and it came from T cells, B-cell-depleted T cells, or PBMCs.

This CDR3 has 12 amino acids. Germline CDR1 is KGHSH and CDR2 is LQKENI. Trimming took 4 bases from V and 3 from J, leaving 6 bases between them. Profiling relied on immunoSEQ multiplex PCR, and the TCRdb table lists in-frame clones only, not all of them. The profile shows hundreds of thousands of clones, about 90% of them singletons. The TCR sequence derives from a woman aged 70-85 years with COVID-19, enrolled during active disease. The V call is TRBV18, the J call TRBJ1-1, with unresolved D. Material for sequencing was peripheral blood. The CDR3 region is CASSQSDTEAFF. The DNA of the CDR3 is TGTGCCAGCTCACAGTCGGACACTGAAGCTTTCTTT.